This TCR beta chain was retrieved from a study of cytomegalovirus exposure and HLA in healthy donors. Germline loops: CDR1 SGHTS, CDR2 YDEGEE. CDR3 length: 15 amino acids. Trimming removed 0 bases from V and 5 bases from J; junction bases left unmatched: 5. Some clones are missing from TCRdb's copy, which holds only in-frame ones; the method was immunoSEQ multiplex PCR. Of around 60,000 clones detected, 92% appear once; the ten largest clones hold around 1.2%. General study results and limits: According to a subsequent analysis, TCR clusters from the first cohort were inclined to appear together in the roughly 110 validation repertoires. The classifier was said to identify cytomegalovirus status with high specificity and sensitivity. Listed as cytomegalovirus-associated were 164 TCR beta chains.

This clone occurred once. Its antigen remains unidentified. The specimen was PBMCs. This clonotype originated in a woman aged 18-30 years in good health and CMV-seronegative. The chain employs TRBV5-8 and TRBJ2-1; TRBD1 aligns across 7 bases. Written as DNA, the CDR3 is TGTGCCAGCAGCTTGGGACAGGGCGTCAACAATGAGCAGTTCTTC. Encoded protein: CASSLGQGVNNEQFF.